Each of the 17 T cell receptor beta chains below was sequenced from the same sample in a study of control samples from healthy donors and cancer patients. Produced via immunoSEQ multiplex PCR; TCRdb's table is partial and in-frame only. The table records 100,000 to 150,000 clones, 92% of them present only once. What was sequenced was blood. These receptors all stem from a man aged 18 to 30 in good health.

This clone was seen a few times. The V call is TRBV9, the J call TRBJ2-7, with 8 bases aligning to TRBD2. V dropped 4 bases and J dropped 6; count of bases not matched to a gene: 3. Germline CDR1 reads SGDLS; CDR2 reads YYNGEE. This CDR3 region has 12 residues. This chain's CDR3 is CASSPGGAEQYF. CDR3 bases: TGTGCCAGCAGCCCCGGGGGGGCCGAGCAGTACTTC.

V gene TRBV11-3 combines with J gene TRBJ2-5, with 7 bases matching TRBD2. V shed 2 bases and J 0 bases; nucleotides not matched to a gene: 6. This CDR3 is built from 16 residues. CDR1 is SGHNT and CDR2 is YENEEA in the germline V gene. The CDR3 DNA follows: TGTGCCAGCAGCTTAACGGCTAGCGGTAACCAAGAGACCCAGTACTTC. Protein: CASSLTASGNQETQYF.

The V gene is TRBV19, the J gene TRBJ1-3; the match to TRBD1 covers 8 bases. This CDR3 is built from 15 residues. CDR1 LNHDA and CDR2 SQIVND come from the germline V gene (reference sequence). Trimming at V came to 4 bases and at J to 0 bases, leaving 2 bases not matched to a gene. Written as DNA, the CDR3 is TGTGCCAGTAGTAGGACAGGGATCTCTGGAAACACCATATATTTT. Its protein product is CASSRTGISGNTIYF.

The chain is built from TRBV30 and TRBJ1-2; 12 bases match TRBD1. The CDR3 runs 18 residues. The ends lost 2 bases at V and 2 bases at J; junction bases unmatched: 12. CDR1 is GTSNPN and CDR2 is SVGIG in the germline V gene (reference sequence). This chain's CDR3 is CAWSRDRGLVLGNYGYTF. The CDR3 DNA follows: TGTGCCTGGAGTAGGGACAGGGGGCTGGTATTGGGCAACTATGGCTACACCTTC. Drawing the rest from reference TRBV30 and TRBJ1-2, the complete variable domain is SQTIHQWPATLVQPVGSPLSLECTVEGTSNPNLYWYRQAAGRGLQLLFYSVGIGQISSEVPQNLSASRPQDRQFILSSKKLLLSDSGFYLCAWSRDRGLVLGNYGYTFGSGTRLTVV.

This chain uses TRBV7-9 with TRBJ1-6, with 7 bases lining up with TRBD1. Looked up from germline, CDR1 is SEHNR and CDR2 is FQNEAQ (reference sequence). This CDR3 is 14 amino acids long. J was trimmed by 5 bases and V by 9 bases; bases with no gene match: 7. This CDR3 reads CASSYQGDNSPLHF. CDR3 bases: TGTGCCAGTTCTTATCAGGGGGATAATTCACCCCTCCACTTT. Full variable domain (remainder filled in from reference TRBV7-9 and TRBJ1-6): DTGVSQNPRHKITKRGQNVTFRCDPISEHNRLYWYRQTLGQGPEFLTYFQNEAQLEKSRLLSDRFSAERPKGSFSTLEIQRTEQGDSAMYLCASSYQGDNSPLHFGNGTRLTVT.

The rearrangement links TRBV9 to TRBJ2-1, with D hard to call. Trimming took off 3 bases at V and 6 bases at J, with 10 bases between the two ends. This CDR3 has 13 residues. Per the germline V gene, CDR1 is SGDLS and CDR2 is YYNGEE. The CDR3 protein is CASSAPSGNEQFF. The CDR3 bases are TGTGCCAGCAGCGCCCCCTCCGGCAATGAGCAGTTCTTC.

The V call is TRBV5-5, the J call TRBJ2-3; 7 positions agree with TRBD1. This CDR3 has 18 residues. Germline V gene lookup returns CDR1 SGHKS and CDR2 YYEKEE (reference sequence). V was clipped by 1 base and J by 5 bases; unmatched bases: 16. In DNA, the CDR3 is TGTGCCAGCAGCTTGATCCCACGTTTGTCAGGGGGTGTAGATACGCAGTATTTT. This encodes CASSLIPRLSGGVDTQYF. Filled out from reference TRBV5-5 and TRBJ2-3, the complete variable domain reads DAGVTQSPTHLIKTRGQQVTLRCSPISGHKSVSWYQQVLGQGPQFIFQYYEKEERGRGNFPDRFSARQFPNYSSELNVNALLLGDSALYLCASSLIPRLSGGVDTQYFGPGTRLTVL.

The J gene is TRBJ2-3, the V gene TRBV5-4, with 11 bases matching TRBD2. V was pared by 5 bases and J by 0 bases, with 11 bases of the junction left unmatched. The CDR3 spans 18 residues. Germline V gene data show CDR1 as SGHNT and CDR2 as YYREEE (reference sequence). CDR3 in DNA: TGTGCCAGCAGTATTAGACTGACTAGCGGGGCTAGCACAGATACGCAGTATTTT. It is translated as CASSIRLTSGASTDTQYF.

The chain couples TRBV7-3 to TRBJ2-3; 10 nucleotides align to TRBD1. The germline gives CDR1 SGHTA, CDR2 FQGTGA. The CDR3 sequence is 17 residues long. With 5 bases clipped from V and 4 bases from J, the junction kept 12 bases outside the gene matches. Here the CDR3 DNA reads TGTGCCAGCAGCGAAACCCGCGGACAGGGGGGGTCAGATACGCAGTATTTT. Translated, it gives CASSETRGQGGSDTQYF.

This chain links TRBV9 with TRBJ1-2, with D hard to call. V was shortened by 0 bases and J by 2 bases, with 5 bases between the two germline ends. This CDR3 spans 13 amino acids. Per the germline V gene, CDR1 is SGDLS and CDR2 is YYNGEE. CDR3 coding DNA: TGTGCCAGCAGCGTAGACGCAAACTATGGCTACACCTTC. It codes for CASSVDANYGYTF.

This clone showed up just once. This chain joins TRBV27 and TRBJ1-6; the D is unclear. V lost 3 bases and J lost 8, with 11 bases in between. This CDR3 has 14 amino acids. Germline CDR1 reads MNHEY; CDR2 reads SMNVEV (reference sequence). In DNA form, the CDR3 reads TGTGCCAGCAGTTTTTTAGGAGGACATTCACCCCTCCACTTT. It codes for CASSFLGGHSPLHF.

The chain carries TRBV27 and TRBJ1-2; weak D call: TRBD1 (6 bases). The CDR3 runs to 14 residues. Germline assignment: CDR1 MNHEY and CDR2 SMNVEV (reference sequence). The V and J ends lost 0 bases and 7 bases respectively, with 12 bases between them. The CDR3 protein is CASSLSRGTLGYTF. In DNA, the CDR3 is TGTGCCAGCAGTTTATCCAGGGGAACCCTTGGCTACACCTTC.

This chain joins TRBV13 and TRBJ1-1, with D unclear. V lost 2 bases and J 0 bases, leaving 7 bases between the germline ends. The CDR3 is made up of 14 amino acids. CDR1 PRHDT and CDR2 FYEKMQ come from the germline V gene (reference sequence). This CDR3 is CASSLFQVNTEAFF. As DNA, the CDR3 is TGTGCCAGCAGCTTATTCCAGGTGAACACTGAAGCTTTCTTT.

The rearrangement joins TRBV11-3 to TRBJ2-1, with D perhaps matching TRBD2 (7 bases). Per germline, CDR1 SGHNT and CDR2 YENEEA. The CDR3 covers 15 residues. V dropped 5 bases and J dropped 5 bases, with 16 bases sitting between them. CDR3 residues: CASSPRGGPHNEQFF. The CDR3 DNA reads as TGTGCCAGCAGCCCTAGGGGGGGCCCCCACAATGAGCAGTTCTTC.

The genes are TRBV3-1 (or the pseudogene TRBV3-2) and TRBJ1-1; no firm D call. Trimming removed 1 base at V and 2 bases at J, with 8 bases between. The CDR3 spans 14 residues. The germline CDR1 and CDR2 sequences are LGHDT and YNNKEL (reference sequence). The DNA for the CDR3 is TGTGCCAGCAGCCAAGGGAGACGAAACACTGAAGCTTTCTTT. It yields the protein CASSQGRRNTEAFF.

A remark on this clone: This CDR3 is also generated by other DNA sequences in the sample. The V gene is TRBV10-1, the J gene TRBJ1-1; TRBD1 is a possible D gene (5 bases). Germline CDR1 WNHNN, CDR2 SYGVQD (reference sequence). Trimming cost V 5 bases and J 3 bases, with 19 bases left between them. The CDR3 runs 16 residues. The CDR3 reads CASSKSGKGLDTEAFF. The CDR3 nucleotides read TGCGCCAGCAGTAAATCAGGGAAGGGTCTGGACACTGAAGCTTTCTTT.

The CDR3 loop reads CSVYSGVSSYNEQFF. The CDR3 nucleotides read TGCAGCGTTTATAGCGGGGTCAGCTCCTACAATGAGCAGTTCTTC. This chain joins TRBV29-1 and TRBJ2-1, with 8 positions matching TRBD2. V dropped 5 bases and J dropped 0; count of bases not matched to a gene: 6. Per germline, CDR1 SQVTM and CDR2 ANQGSEA. The CDR3 consists of 15 residues.